The next 12 T cell receptor beta chains were all read from a single sample in a study of shared clonotypes between healthy human individuals. Only in-frame clones appear in the TCRdb table, and some are missing; sequencing was by immunoSEQ multiplex PCR. Here the sample spans about 600,000 clones, approximately 97% being singletons. Sequencing was done on a sample of naive CD4+ T cells sorted from blood. Subset specified: CD45RA+ positively selected. Receptors originate from a woman aged 25 to 39 in good health.

The chain links TRBV6-1 to TRBJ2-2; TRBD2 aligns across 14 bases. The ends lost 4 bases at V and 7 bases at J; junction bases unmatched: 2. Germline V gene lookup returns CDR1 MNHNS and CDR2 SASEGT. CDR3 length: 15 amino acids. CDR3 in amino acids: CASSGTSGRIGELFF. CDR3 in DNA: TGTGCCAGCAGTGGGACTAGCGGGAGGATCGGGGAGCTGTTTTTT.

The V gene is TRBV28, the J gene TRBJ2-5; 9 bases match TRBD1. The germline gives CDR1 MDHEN, CDR2 SYDVKM. This CDR3 contains 15 residues. The V segment lost 5 bases and the J segment 5 bases; nucleotides outside the gene matches: 9. The CDR3 region is CASSIPGTGKETQYF. The DNA of the CDR3 is TGTGCCAGCAGTATACCTGGGACAGGGAAGGAGACCCAGTACTTC.

The V gene is TRBV28, the J gene TRBJ1-5, with 7 bases identical to TRBD1. Germline assignment: CDR1 MDHEN and CDR2 SYDVKM. The trim removed 6 bases at V and 3 bases at J, leaving 11 bases unmatched. The CDR3 runs 16 residues. CDR3 region: CASSLLDRLLNQPQHF. For the CDR3, the DNA is TGTGCCAGCAGCCTCTTGGACAGGCTTCTCAATCAGCCCCAGCATTTT. Combining the CDR3 with reference TRBV28 and TRBJ1-5 gives the whole variable domain DVKVTQSSRYLVKRTGEKVFLECVQDMDHENMFWYRQDPGLGLRLIYFSYDVKMKEKGDIPEGYSVSREKKERFSLILESASTNQTSMYLCASSLLDRLLNQPQHFGDGTRLSIL.

The rearrangement links TRBV27 to TRBJ2-5, with D perhaps TRBD1 or TRBD2 (6 bases each). CDR1 is MNHEY, CDR2 SMNVEV, per germline (reference sequence). This CDR3 spans 15 amino acids. Trimming shortened V by 3 bases and J by 0 bases, and 11 bases separated the two germline ends. This CDR3 reads CASSLWRGNQETQYF. The DNA of the CDR3 is TGTGCCAGCAGTTTGTGGAGGGGGAACCAAGAGACCCAGTACTTC.

The CDR3 reads CASSLGAREGPETQYF. The DNA of the CDR3 is TGTGCCAGCAGCTTAGGGGCGCGGGAGGGCCCTGAGACCCAGTACTTC. V gene TRBV7-9 combines with J gene TRBJ2-5, with 9 bases lining up with TRBD2. The CDR3 totals 16 residues. Losses at the gene ends were 1 base for V and 5 bases for J; bases not matched to a gene: 8. CDR1 is SEHNR and CDR2 is FQNEAQ in the germline V gene (reference sequence).

J is TRBJ2-3 and V is TRBV5-5; no reliable D call. The germline gives CDR1 SGHKS, CDR2 YYEKEE (reference sequence). This CDR3 has 15 residues. Between the trimmed V and J ends, which lost 1 base and 3 bases, there was a span of 12 bases. The CDR3 DNA reads as TGTGCCAGCAGCTTGAATGGGCTGACGACAGATACGCAGTATTTT. Translating gives CASSLNGLTTDTQYF.

As regards this clone: Other DNA sequences in the same sample also yield this CDR3. The J gene is TRBJ1-2, the V gene TRBV2; 7 nucleotides align to TRBD1. Trimming at V came to 4 bases and at J to 5 bases, leaving 4 bases not matched to a gene. Germline V gene data show CDR1 as SNHLY and CDR2 as FYNNEI. CDR3 length: 13 amino acids. CDR3 residues: CASSADREYGYTF. The CDR3 nucleotides read TGTGCCAGCAGTGCAGACAGGGAGTATGGCTACACCTTC.

This clone was recorded only once. The V gene is TRBV28, the J gene TRBJ1-1; TRBD1 might be the D (5 bases). Germline V gene sequence: CDR1 MDHEN, CDR2 SYDVKM. CDR3 length: 14 residues. V lost 5 bases, J lost 4 bases, and 14 bases lay in between. CDR3 DNA sequence: TGTGCCAGCAGTAGTGCTCTGGGGGTCACTGAAGCTTTCTTT. It yields the protein CASSSALGVTEAFF.

V is TRBV19 and J is TRBJ1-4; D is undetermined. The CDR3 runs to 14 residues. V was shortened by 5 bases and J by 6 bases, with 13 bases between the two germline ends. The germline CDR1 and CDR2 sequences are LNHDA and SQIVND (reference sequence). In DNA form, the CDR3 reads TGTGCCAGTAGTTCCGACCGAGGGTATGAAAAACTGTTTTTT. This encodes CASSSDRGYEKLFF.

This clone was counted only a few times. The chain recombines TRBV7-2 with TRBJ1-1; D gene unclear. Germline lookup yields CDR1 SGHTA and CDR2 FQGNSA. V lost 0 bases and J lost 11, with 13 bases in between. This CDR3 region has 13 residues. CDR3 residues: CASSLAFPGGAFF. The CDR3 bases are TGTGCCAGCAGCTTAGCGTTCCCCGGCGGGGCTTTCTTT.

This chain connects TRBV5-1 to TRBJ2-7, with D perhaps being TRBD1 or TRBD2 (5 bases each). This CDR3 has 15 amino acids. V dropped 4 bases and J dropped 4 bases, with 18 bases sitting between them. CDR1 and CDR2 (germline): SGHRS, YFSETQ. CDR3 amino acids: CASSTGDPGFYEQYF. In nucleotides, the CDR3 is TGCGCCAGCAGCACCGGGGACCCAGGGTTTTACGAGCAGTACTTC.

The chain links TRBV7-2 to TRBJ2-3, with D maybe TRBD1 (5 bases). Trimming stripped 8 bases from V and 2 bases from J, with 8 bases between. This CDR3 has 12 residues. Germline lookup yields CDR1 SGHTA and CDR2 FQGNSA. The CDR3 coding sequence is TGTGCCAGCCGACAGTTCACAGATACGCAGTATTTT. Its protein product is CASRQFTDTQYF. The complete variable domain, with remaining parts taken from reference TRBV7-2 and TRBJ2-3, reads GAGVSQSPSNKVTEKGKDVELRCDPISGHTALYWYRQSLGQGLEFLIYFQGNSAPDKSGLPSDRFSAERTGGSVSTLTIQRTQQEDSAVYLCASRQFTDTQYFGPGTRLTVL.